This TCR beta chain derives from a study of control samples from healthy donors and cancer patients. Comment on this clone: The sample holds other DNA sequences that translate to the same CDR3.

Some clones are missing from TCRdb's copy, which holds only in-frame ones; the method was immunoSEQ multiplex PCR. The table shows 150,000 to 200,000 clones, with around nine tenths occurring only once. Germline CDR1 and CDR2: SGHTS and YDEGEE. Unmatched junction bases numbered 4, after V lost 3 bases and J lost 4 bases. The CDR3 spans 14 residues. The clonotype originates from a young man in good health. The sequenced sample consisted of blood. The chain has TRBV5-8 and TRBJ1-2; 9 bases line up with TRBD1. CDR3 loop: CASSSRQGVYGYTF. The DNA for the CDR3 is TGTGCCAGCAGCTCGCGACAGGGGGTCTATGGCTACACCTTC.